The rows below give T cell receptor beta chains drawn from one sample of a study of cytomegalovirus exposure and HLA in healthy donors. The table came from immunoSEQ multiplex PCR; TCRdb's copy has only in-frame clones and leaves some out. The sample shows around 100,000 clones, over 75% of them seen only once. The sample taken for sequencing was PBMCs. These receptors were taken from a woman between 18 and 29 years old in good health and CMV-seronegative. CDR3s include the opening cysteine and the closing phenylalanine or tryptophan. D genes are given only for firm matches. Clone size appears in some rows only: once, few, many, or a class for an expanded clone.

size	D	V	J	DNA	CDR3
few	.	TRBV29-1	TRBJ1-1	TGCAGCGTTGAGAGTGAAAACACTGAAGCTTTCTTT	CSVESENTEAFF
.	.	TRBV7-9	TRBJ2-5	TGTGCCAGCAGCTCGGAAGAGACCCAGTACTTC	CASSSEETQYF
.	TRBD1	TRBV2	TRBJ1-1	TGTGCCAGCAGTGGGAACAGGGGAATGAACACTGAAGCTTTCTTT	CASSGNRGMNTEAFF
.	TRBD1	TRBV28	TRBJ1-2	TGTGCCAGCAGCCCTAGGACAGGGGCCCCCTATGGCTACACCTTC	CASSPRTGAPYGYTF
.	TRBD1	TRBV28	TRBJ1-2	TGTGCCAGCAGTTTATGGGGCAGGGGGCAGGGCTATGGCTACACCTTC	CASSLWGRGQGYGYTF
.	TRBD1	TRBV5-1	TRBJ1-1	TGCGCCAGCAGCTATGGACAGGCCTTTATGGAAGCTTTCTTT	CASSYGQAFMEAFF
few	.	TRBV5-1	TRBJ2-2	TGCGCCAGCAGCTTGGAGGAGTGGGCCGGGGAGCTGTTTTTT	CASSLEEWAGELFF
.	.	TRBV6-1	TRBJ1-5	TGTGCCAGCAGTGAAGCGCGGCAGGGCACCCATCAGCCCCAGCATTTT	CASSEARQGTHQPQHF
.	.	TRBV5-4	TRBJ2-2	TGTGCCAGCAGCTCGACTAGTAGCACCGGGGAGCTGTTTTTT	CASSSTSSTGELFF
.	TRBD1	TRBV28	TRBJ1-2	TGTGCCAGCAGCTCCGCTCCGAGAGGGGGCGACTATGGCTACACCTTC	CASSSAPRGGDYGYTF
.	TRBD2	TRBV27	TRBJ2-3	TGTGCCAGCAGTTTACGACTAGCGGGAGCCCCCGGAGATACGCAGTATTTT	CASSLRLAGAPGDTQYF
.	.	TRBV9	TRBJ2-1	TGTGCCAGCAGCGTTGGGCAGCCGTACAATGAGCAGTTCTTC	CASSVGQPYNEQFF
.	TRBD2	TRBV12-5	TRBJ2-3	TGTGCTAGTGCCTCCATCAGCGGGAGGGCCCTCGATACGCAGTATTTT	CASASISGRALDTQYF
.	.	TRBV5-5	TRBJ1-4	TGTGCCAGCAGCTTGACGGGGGGAAAACTGTTTTTT	CASSLTGGKLFF
.	.	TRBV11-2	TRBJ1-6	TGTGCCAGCAGCTCCGTACAGGGCAATAATTCACCCCTCCACTTT	CASSSVQGNNSPLHF
few	.	TRBV6-5	TRBJ1-5	TGTGCCAGCAGTTCCCGGGAGGGCGTGAGGCCCCAGCATTTT	CASSSREGVRPQHF
.	TRBD2	TRBV27	TRBJ2-5	TGTGCCAGCATTAAGCGGGGCGCTCAAGAGACCCAGTACTTC	CASIKRGAQETQYF
.	TRBD1	TRBV18	TRBJ2-7	TGTGCCAGCTCACCACCCGGGACAGGGGCCTACGAGCAGTACTTC	CASSPPGTGAYEQYF
once	TRBD2	TRBV11-3	TRBJ2-2	TGTGCCAGCAGCTTGGGACGGACTAGCGGGGGAATCGGGGAGCTGTTTTTT	CASSLGRTSGGIGELFF
.	.	TRBV6-6	TRBJ1-6	TGTGCCAGCAGTTACGCGGGCCAAACCCCCAATTCACCCCTCCACTTT	CASSYAGQTPNSPLHF
few	.	TRBV7-2	TRBJ1-5	TGTGCCAGCAGCTTAGTTGAGGGCAATCAGCCCCAGCATTTT	CASSLVEGNQPQHF
.	.	TRBV30	TRBJ1-2	TGTGCCTCCCAAAGGCGGGGCGGGGGCTACTATGGCTACACCTTC	CASQRRGGGYYGYTF
.	.	TRBV4-2	TRBJ1-2	TGTGCCAGCAGCCAAGATCCCGGGGGTTATGGCTACACCTTC	CASSQDPGGYGYTF
.	.	TRBV6-6	TRBJ2-3	TGTGCCAGCAGTTACGTGGCCGACACAGATACGCAGTATTTT	CASSYVADTDTQYF
.	TRBD1	TRBV18	TRBJ1-1	TGTGCCAGCTCACCTGACAGGGGGATTATGAACACTGAAGCTTTCTTT	CASSPDRGIMNTEAFF
.	TRBD2	TRBV6-5	TRBJ2-5	TGTGCCAGCAGCCCGCCTAGCGGGGGAGGGGAGACCCAGTACTTC	CASSPPSGGGETQYF
.	TRBD2	TRBV5-1	TRBJ2-1	TGCGCCAGCAGCCTTGGGGGGGAGGCCTACAATGAGCAGTTCTTC	CASSLGGEAYNEQFF
few	.	TRBV7-9	TRBJ1-1	TGTGCCAGCAGCCCCATTGGGCCCGGGAACACTGAAGCTTTCTTT	CASSPIGPGNTEAFF
.	TRBD1	TRBV7-2	TRBJ2-1	TGTGCCAGCAGCTTATACAGGGGCATCTCCTACAATGAGCAGTTCTTC	CASSLYRGISYNEQFF
.	.	TRBV7-2	TRBJ2-7	TGTGCCAGCAGCCCACGCCCGGGGATCTCCTACGAGCAGTACTTC	CASSPRPGISYEQYF
.	.	TRBV19	TRBJ2-7	TGTGCCAGTAGTCAGGGGGGTACCTACGAGCAGTACTTC	CASSQGGTYEQYF
.	.	TRBV28	TRBJ1-2	TGTGCCAGCAGTTTTGCAGGGAACTATGGCTACACCTTC	CASSFAGNYGYTF
few	TRBD1	TRBV2	TRBJ1-1	TGTGCCAGCAGGATGACAGGGACTGTAGGATCTGAAGCTTTCTTT	CASRMTGTVGSEAFF
.	.	TRBV25-1	TRBJ1-1	TGTGCCAGCAGTGAATACCCACTCGGGAGGGCTTTCTTT	CASSEYPLGRAFF
.	.	TRBV5-1	TRBJ2-5	TGCGCCAGCAGCTTGACTCGGGCAGGGGCCGAGGAGACCCAGTACTTC	CASSLTRAGAEETQYF
.	TRBD2	TRBV29-1	TRBJ2-3	TGCAGCGTTGAGCGGGAGCGGACAGATACGCAGTATTTT	CSVERERTDTQYF
.	TRBD1	TRBV2	TRBJ1-2	TGTGCCAGCAGTGTAGAACAGGGGGGTTATGGCTACACCTTC	CASSVEQGGYGYTF
.	TRBD2	TRBV5-6	TRBJ2-7	TGTGCCAGCAAGAGAGGACTAGCGGGAGTTTACGAGCAGTACTTC	CASKRGLAGVYEQYF